This T cell receptor beta chain came from a study of T cell clones after liver transplantation. Study background: Three of eight recipients were HCV-positive; others had non-autoimmune, non-viral indications. Blood was drawn pre-transplant, before withdrawal, and after full or failed withdrawal. General study results and limits: Post-transplant time points were not standardized, so conclusions are preliminary. The donor-reactive repertoire was only partly measurable in a couple of subjects, lacking donor cells.

TCRdb's copy holds only in-frame clones and misses some; the assay was immunoSEQ multiplex PCR. This table has tens of thousands of clones, approximately 70% appearing once. Details on this clone: What it binds is unknown.

With 6 bases removed from V and 3 bases from J, the gap between germline ends came to 11 bases. Germline loops: CDR1 MNHEY, CDR2 SMNVEV (reference sequence). This CDR3 has 13 amino acids. The specimen comprised CD4+ T cells from blood, sampled at the roughly 16-month timepoint. The chain employs TRBV27 and TRBJ1-2; D ambiguous. The sequence was obtained from a human patient who received a liver transplant. T cells may partly derive from the graft donor. The CDR3 region is CASSLGGYYGYTF. The DNA of the CDR3 is TGTGCCAGCAGCCTGGGCGGCTACTATGGCTACACCTTC.